Shown below are 8 T cell receptor beta chains from a single sample sequenced in a study of T-cell reconstitution after alpha-beta-depleted transplantation in children (dated by TCRdb to 2016 to 2017). The time point label, read with the paper, signifies: day 60 (about 2 months) after transplantation. Sample treatment or condition, as interpreted from the label and publication: allogeneic hematopoietic cell transplantation with graft depleted of TCRalphabeta T cells and CD19 B cells. The library was prepared using PCR. The sequencing machine was an Illumina HiSeq 2500. To normalize quantification of the TCRbeta repertoire, the TCR libraries were built with molecular barcoding that relied on unique molecular identifiers. TCRdb itself trimmed the public reads at Q25 with fastp, ran MiXCR and retained productive beta chains. A single entry per CDR3 protein holds the most common genes and DNA from its merged rows. Recorded for this sample are 7,500 to 10,000 distinct CDR3 sequences; 12% of them occurred a single time. The ten largest clones capture roughly 45% of the sample.

This sample comprised PBMCs, mostly from graft donor cells, obtained 60 days after TCRalphabeta/CD19-depleted stem cell transplant. The receptors derive from a patient aged 2-10 years who had a stem cell transplant for inherited bone marrow failure, so the T cells may come from the graft donor.

Many counts were recorded for this clonotype. The chain combines TRBV29-1 with TRBJ2-4, with 13 nucleotides matching TRBD2. The V gene's germline CDR1 is SQVTM and CDR2 ANQGSEA. V was pared by 4 bases and J by 8 bases, with 11 bases of the junction left unmatched. The CDR3 is 16 residues long. The CDR3 protein is CSVGVGTSGAGDIQYF. CDR3 DNA sequence: TGCAGCGTTGGGGTCGGGACTAGCGGGGCGGGGGACATTCAGTACTTC.

In this sample, this clonotype turned up many times. The chain couples TRBV7-9 to TRBJ2-7, with D possibly matching TRBD2 (6 bases). Germline CDR1 is SEHNR and CDR2 is FQNEAQ (reference sequence). CDR3 length equals 14 residues. Trimming cost V 5 bases and J 3 bases, with 14 bases left between them. The CDR3 DNA sequence: TGTGCCAGCAGCGAGAGACTAGGCCTCTACGAGCAGTACTTC. This translates into CASSERLGLYEQYF.

This clonotype was seen ten or more times. This sequence joins TRBV28 and TRBJ1-6; 7 bases fit TRBD1. There are 15 residues in the CDR3. CDR1 and CDR2 (germline): MDHEN, SYDVKM. Trimming removed 3 bases from V and 5 bases from J; junction bases left unmatched: 4. CDR3 amino acids: CASSFAGGNNSPLHF. The CDR3 DNA sequence: TGTGCCAGCAGTTTCGCAGGGGGTAATAATTCACCCCTCCACTTT.

By share of the sample, this clonotype is large. The chain joins TRBV27 to TRBJ2-7; D gene ambiguous. This CDR3 region has 14 residues. Looked up from germline, CDR1 is MNHEY and CDR2 is SMNVEV (reference sequence). The germline V and J ends were trimmed by 6 bases and 5 bases, with 17 bases remaining between them. The CDR3 nucleotides read TGTGCCAGCAGACCTCCTTTGTATATCGACGAGCAGTACTTC. This sequence encodes CASRPPLYIDEQYF.

The table lists this clonotype with many counts. V gene TRBV4-2 combines with J gene TRBJ2-1; no clear D. The CDR3 runs 12 residues. The ends were cut back, 0 bases at V and 15 bases at J, with 12 bases in the middle. Germline CDR1 reads LGHNA; CDR2 reads YNFKEQ. The CDR3 region has the DNA TGTGCCAGCAGCCAAGATGTCGGCCGGCTGTTCTTC. Its translation: CASSQDVGRLFF.

This clonotype rates as medium-sized. The chain employs TRBV9 and TRBJ2-3; 11 nucleotides line up with TRBD1. CDR1 is SGDLS and CDR2 is YYNGEE in the germline V gene. The trim removed 4 bases at V and 6 bases at J, leaving 10 bases unmatched. CDR3 length equals 16 residues. This CDR3 is CASSLRDRGGMDTQYF. Here the CDR3 DNA reads TGTGCCAGCAGCTTAAGGGACAGGGGGGGGATGGATACGCAGTATTTT.

Turning to this clonotype: With a much larger clone just one base away, this may be a read error. Because the CDR3 is missing its conserved closing phenylalanine or tryptophan, this is likely a read error. J is TRBJ2-7 and V is TRBV7-9; 7 bases align to TRBD2. In germline, CDR1 is SEHNR, CDR2 FQNEAQ (reference sequence). CDR3 length: 16 residues. Germline trimming cut 2 bases from V and 3 bases from J; bases unmatched to any gene: 10. The CDR3 sequence: CASSLKATSLLYEQYC. The CDR3 nucleotides read TGTGCCAGCAGCTTAAAGGCGACTAGCCTCCTCTACGAGCAGTACTGC.

This clonotype occurred many times. The chain carries TRBV18 and TRBJ2-5; D not resolved. The V gene lost 0 bases and the J gene lost 5 bases, with 4 bases spanning the gap. Germline V lookup: CDR1 KGHSH, CDR2 LQKENI. The CDR3 loop spans 12 amino acids. CDR3 sequence reads: CASSPPEETQYF. The DNA for the CDR3 is TGTGCCAGCTCACCACCGGAGGAGACCCAGTACTTC. The full variable domain, completed using reference TRBV18 and TRBJ2-5, is NAGVMQNPRHLVRRRGQEARLRCSPMKGHSHVYWYRQLPEEGLKFMVYLQKENIIDESGMPKERFSAEFPKEGPSILRIQQVVRGDSAAYFCASSPPEETQYFGPGTRLLVL.